The 20 T cell receptor beta chains below come from one sample, sequenced in a study of cytomegalovirus exposure and HLA in healthy donors. PCR involved 60 Vbeta and 13 Jbeta primers. Profiling relied on immunoSEQ multiplex PCR, and the TCRdb table lists in-frame clones only, not all of them. The repertoire holds around 160,000 clones, with around 80% as singletons. Source material: PBMCs. Source of these receptors: a male donor in good health and CMV-seropositive.

The chain combines TRBV9 with TRBJ2-5, with D tentatively TRBD1 (6 bases). CDR1 is SGDLS, CDR2 YYNGEE, per germline. Trimming cost V 1 base and J 2 bases, with 9 bases left between them. This CDR3 comprises 14 residues. This CDR3 is CASSVQDSQETQYF. In nucleotides, the CDR3 is TGTGCCAGCAGCGTACAGGACAGTCAAGAGACCCAGTACTTC.

The CDR3 reads CASTGRAGANVLTF. The CDR3 coding sequence is TGTGCCAGCACCGGCCGGGCTGGGGCCAACGTCCTGACTTTC. This chain connects TRBV7-2 to TRBJ2-6; D is unresolved. This CDR3 contains 14 residues. Germline V gene lookup returns CDR1 SGHTA and CDR2 FQGNSA. Trimming shortened V by 7 bases and J by 2 bases, and 9 bases separated the two germline ends.

The V call is TRBV25-1, the J call TRBJ2-1, with 11 bases that match TRBD2. J was trimmed by 4 bases and V by 5 bases; bases with no gene match: 7. This CDR3 region has 16 residues. Germline assignment: CDR1 MGHDK and CDR2 SYGVNS. The CDR3 reads CASSPPGTSGYNEQFF. The DNA for the CDR3 is TGTGCCAGCAGTCCCCCCGGGACTAGCGGATACAATGAGCAGTTCTTC. Full variable domain (missing parts from reference TRBV25-1 and TRBJ2-1): EADIYQTPRYLVIGTGKKITLECSQTMGHDKMYWYQQDPGMELHLIHYSYGVNSTEKGDLSSESTVSRIRTEHFPLTLESARPSHTSQYLCASSPPGTSGYNEQFFGPGTRLTVL.

CDR3 protein: CAWSRRQINEKLFF. CDR3 nucleotides: TGTGCCTGGAGCCGTCGACAGATTAATGAAAAACTGTTTTTT. J is TRBJ1-4 and V is TRBV30, with D perhaps TRBD1 (5 bases). The CDR3 loop spans 14 amino acids. V lost 3 bases and J lost 4, with 12 bases in between. CDR1 and CDR2 from the germline V gene are GTSNPN and SVGIG (reference sequence).

V gene TRBV19 combines with J gene TRBJ2-1; the D gene is possibly TRBD1 (5 bases). The germline V gene encodes CDR1 LNHDA and CDR2 SQIVND (reference sequence). The CDR3 consists of 16 residues. V lost 2 bases to trimming and J lost 4 bases, with 15 bases between them. CDR3 amino acids: CASSIISGQGYNEQFF. CDR3 DNA: TGTGCCAGTAGTATAATATCGGGTCAGGGATACAATGAGCAGTTCTTC. The variable domain in full, with the rest retrieved from reference TRBV19 and TRBJ2-1, is DGGITQSPKYLFRKEGQNVTLSCEQNLNHDAMYWYRQDPGQGLRLIYYSQIVNDFQKGDIAEGYSVSREKKESFPLTVTSAQKNPTAFYLCASSIISGQGYNEQFFGPGTRLTVL.

The chain links TRBV4-3 to TRBJ1-6; 7 bases match TRBD1. This CDR3 comprises 15 residues. After removal of 3 bases from V and 9 bases from J, the junction contained 8 bases not matched to a gene. Germline lookup yields CDR1 LGHNA and CDR2 YSLEER. The DNA for the CDR3 is TGCGCCAGCAGCCAGACAGGGACCTACTCTTCACCCCTCCACTTT. This encodes CASSQTGTYSSPLHF.

The chain combines TRBV25-1 with TRBJ2-2; TRBD2 aligns across 10 bases. V lost 3 bases, J lost 0 bases, and 1 base stayed unmatched. Germline CDR1 reads MGHDK; CDR2 reads SYGVNS. This CDR3 spans 16 amino acids. CDR3 sequence (DNA): TGTGCCAGCAGTGATGGACTAGCGGCGAACACCGGGGAGCTGTTTTTT. Its protein product is CASSDGLAANTGELFF.

The rearrangement joins TRBV12-5 to TRBJ2-1, with a possible D match to TRBD1 (5 bases). Germline-derived CDR1 and CDR2 are LGHNT and FRNRAP. With 2 bases removed from V and 6 bases from J, the gap between germline ends came to 20 bases. The CDR3 contains 17 residues. CDR3 amino acids: CASGLTQGSIMSNEQFF. DNA for the CDR3: TGTGCTAGTGGTTTGACTCAGGGTTCGATTATGAGCAATGAGCAGTTCTTC.

V gene TRBV7-2 combines with J gene TRBJ1-3; D is unresolved. The CDR3 is made up of 15 amino acids. The V gene's germline CDR1 is SGHTA and CDR2 FQGNSA. V gave up 1 base and J gave up 2 bases, with 9 bases separating them. The CDR3 loop reads CASSLGGETGNTIYF. The CDR3 DNA reads TGTGCCAGCAGCTTAGGCGGGGAGACTGGAAACACCATATATTTT.

This chain uses TRBV7-9 with TRBJ1-6, with 7 positions matching TRBD1. CDR3 size: 14 residues. CDR1 and CDR2 (germline): SEHNR, FQNEAQ (reference sequence). Trimming at V came to 5 bases and at J to 6 bases, leaving 4 bases not matched to a gene. CDR3 DNA sequence: TGTGCCAGCAGCCCCGGGACAGTTAATTCACCCCTCCACTTT. Its translation: CASSPGTVNSPLHF.

The V call is TRBV5-1, the J call TRBJ1-2, with TRBD1 matching over 8 bases. The CDR3 contains 14 residues. Germline V gene sequence: CDR1 SGHRS, CDR2 YFSETQ. J was trimmed by 4 bases and V by 4 bases; bases with no gene match: 6. CDR3 sequence: CASSTDRVGYGYTF. In DNA, the CDR3 is TGCGCCAGCAGCACGGACAGGGTAGGCTATGGCTACACCTTC.

The chain combines TRBV5-4 with TRBJ2-3, with TRBD2 as a possible D gene (6 bases). The CDR3 length is 16 residues. V was clipped by 4 bases and J by 0 bases, with 15 bases between them. Germline-derived CDR1 and CDR2 are SGHNT and YYREEE (reference sequence). CDR3 protein: CASSPGGRGSTDTQYF. Here the CDR3 DNA reads TGTGCCAGCAGCCCCGGAGGGCGCGGTAGCACAGATACGCAGTATTTT.

V and J are TRBV30 and TRBJ1-1, with D tentatively TRBD1 (5 bases). Germline V CDR1 and CDR2: GTSNPN, SVGIG (reference sequence). Trimming took 3 bases from V and 4 from J, leaving 18 bases between them. This CDR3 region has 15 residues. The DNA of the CDR3 is TGTGCCTGGAGCCGCTTGGCGGGGGGAACCACTGAAGCTTTCTTT. Residues: CAWSRLAGGTTEAFF.

The CDR3 DNA follows: TGTGCCAGTAGGTCAACAGGGGGCTTAAGGGGCTACACCTTC. Its protein is CASRSTGGLRGYTF. This chain uses TRBV6-5 with TRBJ1-2, with 9 nucleotides matching TRBD1. Germline CDR1 and CDR2: MNHEY and SVGAGI. The CDR3 is 14 amino acids. J was trimmed by 8 bases and V by 9 bases; bases with no gene match: 13.

The gene calls are TRBV19 and TRBJ2-2; D remains unclear. CDR1 and CDR2 (germline): LNHDA, SQIVND (reference sequence). Trimming removed 7 bases from V and 7 bases from J, with 10 bases in between. This CDR3 region has 12 residues. The chain's CDR3 is CASKLSVGELFF. As DNA, the CDR3 is TGTGCCAGTAAACTTAGTGTCGGGGAGCTGTTTTTT.

The rearrangement joins TRBV4-1 to TRBJ1-2; D gene unclear. The germline CDR1 and CDR2 sequences are MGHRA and YSYEKL. CDR3 length: 11 amino acids. With 5 bases removed from V and 5 bases from J, the gap between germline ends came to 6 bases. As DNA, the CDR3 is TGCGCCAGCAGCTACAGATATGGCTACACCTTC. This gives the protein CASSYRYGYTF.

The chain is built from TRBV5-1 and TRBJ2-3; 10 bases are shared with TRBD2. CDR3 length: 18 amino acids. Germline loops: CDR1 SGHRS, CDR2 YFSETQ. The V segment lost 2 bases and the J segment 4 bases; nucleotides outside the gene matches: 13. CDR3 amino acids: CASSFLKAGGSGSDTQYF. The CDR3, as DNA: TGCGCCAGCAGCTTTTTAAAAGCGGGAGGGTCGGGGTCAGATACGCAGTATTTT.

This rearrangement joins TRBV7-9 to TRBJ2-7, with TRBD1 matching over 9 bases. From germline, CDR1 is SEHNR and CDR2 FQNEAQ (reference sequence). Trimming took 0 bases from V and 6 from J; bases not matched to a gene: 3. This CDR3 comprises 14 residues. This CDR3 is CASSLAMTGGEQYF. The DNA of the CDR3 is TGTGCCAGCAGCTTAGCTATGACAGGGGGCGAGCAGTACTTC.

V usage is TRBV27 and J usage is TRBJ1-1; no firm D call. Germline values: CDR1 MNHEY, CDR2 SMNVEV (reference sequence). The V and J ends lost 8 bases and 5 bases respectively, with 33 bases between them. The CDR3 sequence is 19 residues long. CDR3 region: CASHSARISLPSKRTEAFF. The CDR3 DNA follows: TGTGCCAGCCATTCCGCCCGTATTAGTCTTCCATCGAAGCGGACTGAAGCTTTCTTT.

V gene TRBV5-1 combines with J gene TRBJ1-1, with 10 nucleotides matching TRBD1. This CDR3 contains 15 residues. The junction had 4 bases not matched to a gene; V was cut back by 0 bases and J by 5 bases. Germline V gene sequence: CDR1 SGHRS, CDR2 YFSETQ. The CDR3: CASSLEGQGRTEAFF. The CDR3 DNA sequence: TGCGCCAGCAGCTTGGAGGGACAGGGGAGGACTGAAGCTTTCTTT.